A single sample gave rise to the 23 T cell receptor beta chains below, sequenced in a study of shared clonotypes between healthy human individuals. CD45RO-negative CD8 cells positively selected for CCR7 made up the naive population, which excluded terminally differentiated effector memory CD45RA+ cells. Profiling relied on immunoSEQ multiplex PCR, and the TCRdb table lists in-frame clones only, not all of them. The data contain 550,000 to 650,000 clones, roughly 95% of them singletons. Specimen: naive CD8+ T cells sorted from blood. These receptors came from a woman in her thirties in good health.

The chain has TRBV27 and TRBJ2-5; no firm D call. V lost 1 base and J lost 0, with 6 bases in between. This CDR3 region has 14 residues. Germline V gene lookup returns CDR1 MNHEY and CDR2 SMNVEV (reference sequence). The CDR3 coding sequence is TGTGCCAGCAGTTTATATTCGGACCAAGAGACCCAGTACTTC. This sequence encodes CASSLYSDQETQYF.

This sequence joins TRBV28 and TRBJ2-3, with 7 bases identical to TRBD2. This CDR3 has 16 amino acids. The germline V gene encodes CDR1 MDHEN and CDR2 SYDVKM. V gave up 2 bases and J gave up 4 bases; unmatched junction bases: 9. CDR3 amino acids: CASSLAAGEVSDTQYF. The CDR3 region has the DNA TGTGCCAGCAGTTTAGCGGCGGGAGAGGTGTCAGATACGCAGTATTTT.

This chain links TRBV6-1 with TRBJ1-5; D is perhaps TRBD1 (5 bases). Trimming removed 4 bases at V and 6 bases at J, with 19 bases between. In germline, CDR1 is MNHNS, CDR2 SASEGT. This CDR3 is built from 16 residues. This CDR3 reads CASSALRGGVSQPQHF. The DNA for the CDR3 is TGTGCCAGCAGTGCCCTACGGGGCGGCGTAAGTCAGCCCCAGCATTTT.

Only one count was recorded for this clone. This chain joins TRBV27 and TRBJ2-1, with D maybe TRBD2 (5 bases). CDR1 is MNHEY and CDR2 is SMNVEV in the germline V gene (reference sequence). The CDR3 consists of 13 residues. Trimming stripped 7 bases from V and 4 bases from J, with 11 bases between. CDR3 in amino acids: CASKERRYNEQFF. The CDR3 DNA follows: TGTGCCAGCAAGGAGCGGAGGTACAATGAGCAGTTCTTC.

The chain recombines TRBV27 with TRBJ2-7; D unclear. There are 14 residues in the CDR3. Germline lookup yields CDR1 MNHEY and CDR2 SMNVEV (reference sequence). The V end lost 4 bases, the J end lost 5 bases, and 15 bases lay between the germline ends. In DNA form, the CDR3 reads TGTGCCAGCAGTTCGACACCCCTGGTGAACGAGCAGTACTTC. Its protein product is CASSSTPLVNEQYF.

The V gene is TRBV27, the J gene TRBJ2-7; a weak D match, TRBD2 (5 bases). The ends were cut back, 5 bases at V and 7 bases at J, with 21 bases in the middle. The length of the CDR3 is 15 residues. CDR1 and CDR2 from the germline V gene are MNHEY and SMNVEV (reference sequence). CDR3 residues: CASSTTIPSYEEQYF. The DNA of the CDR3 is TGTGCCAGCAGTACGACTATCCCTTCCTACGAGGAGCAGTACTTC.

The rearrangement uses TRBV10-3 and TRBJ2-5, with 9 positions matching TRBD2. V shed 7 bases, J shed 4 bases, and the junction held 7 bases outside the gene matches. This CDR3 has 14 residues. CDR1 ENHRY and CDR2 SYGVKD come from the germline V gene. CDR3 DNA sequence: TGTGCCATCACCGCGGGAGGGCGGTTAGAGACCCAGTACTTC. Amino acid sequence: CAITAGGRLETQYF.

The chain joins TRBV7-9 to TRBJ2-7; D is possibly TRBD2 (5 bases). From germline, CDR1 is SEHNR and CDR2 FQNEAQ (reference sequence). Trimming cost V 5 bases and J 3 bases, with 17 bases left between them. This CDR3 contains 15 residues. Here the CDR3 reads CASSPQDGKIYEQYF. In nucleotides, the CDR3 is TGTGCCAGCAGCCCCCAGGACGGGAAGATCTACGAGCAGTACTTC. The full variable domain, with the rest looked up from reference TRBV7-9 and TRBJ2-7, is DTGVSQNPRHKITKRGQNVTFRCDPISEHNRLYWYRQTLGQGPEFLTYFQNEAQLEKSRLLSDRFSAERPKGSFSTLEIQRTEQGDSAMYLCASSPQDGKIYEQYFGPGTRLTVT.

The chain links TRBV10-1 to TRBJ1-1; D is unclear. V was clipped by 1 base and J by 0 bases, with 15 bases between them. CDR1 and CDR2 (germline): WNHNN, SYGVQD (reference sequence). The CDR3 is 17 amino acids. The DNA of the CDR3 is TGCGCCAGCAGTGAGTATCCCCAACTCTTAATGAACACTGAAGCTTTCTTT. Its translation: CASSEYPQLLMNTEAFF.

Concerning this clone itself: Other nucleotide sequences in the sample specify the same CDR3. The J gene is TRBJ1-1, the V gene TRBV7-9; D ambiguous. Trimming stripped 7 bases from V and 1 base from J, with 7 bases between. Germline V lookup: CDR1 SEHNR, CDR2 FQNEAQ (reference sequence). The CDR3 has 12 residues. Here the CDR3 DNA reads TGTGCCAGCACCGGATCGAACACTGAAGCTTTCTTT. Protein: CASTGSNTEAFF. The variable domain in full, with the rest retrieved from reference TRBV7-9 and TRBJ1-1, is DTGVSQNPRHKITKRGQNVTFRCDPISEHNRLYWYRQTLGQGPEFLTYFQNEAQLEKSRLLSDRFSAERPKGSFSTLEIQRTEQGDSAMYLCASTGSNTEAFFGQGTRLTVV.

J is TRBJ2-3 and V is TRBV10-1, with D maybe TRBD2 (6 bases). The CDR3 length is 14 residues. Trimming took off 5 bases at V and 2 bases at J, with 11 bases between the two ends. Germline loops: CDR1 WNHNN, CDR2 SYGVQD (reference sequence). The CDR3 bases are TGCGCCAGCAGTTTAAGCGGGCTCACAGATACGCAGTATTTT. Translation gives CASSLSGLTDTQYF.

The CDR3 loop is CASSTDSNSYEQYF. The DNA for the CDR3 is TGTGCCAGTAGTACGGACTCGAACTCCTACGAGCAGTACTTC. The genes are TRBV19 and TRBJ2-7, with D perhaps TRBD2 (5 bases). V was shortened by 4 bases and J by 0 bases, with 10 bases between the two germline ends. The germline V gene encodes CDR1 LNHDA and CDR2 SQIVND (reference sequence). The CDR3 is 14 amino acids.

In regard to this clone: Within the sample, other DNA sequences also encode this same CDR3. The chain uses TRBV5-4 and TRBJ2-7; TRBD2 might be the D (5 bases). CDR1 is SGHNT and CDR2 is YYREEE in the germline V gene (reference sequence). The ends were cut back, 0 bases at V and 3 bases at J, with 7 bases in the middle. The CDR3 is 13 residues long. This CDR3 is CASSLGGYYEQYF. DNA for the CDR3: TGTGCCAGCAGCTTGGGCGGGTACTACGAGCAGTACTTC.

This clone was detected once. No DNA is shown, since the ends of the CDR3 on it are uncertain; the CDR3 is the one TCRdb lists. CDR3 amino acids: CASSSSDRGSTGELFF. The chain uses TRBV27 and TRBJ2-2; the DNA was not used to check the table's D call, TRBD1. Germline CDR1 and CDR2: MNHEY and SMNVEV (reference sequence). The CDR3 comprises 16 residues, both ends counted.

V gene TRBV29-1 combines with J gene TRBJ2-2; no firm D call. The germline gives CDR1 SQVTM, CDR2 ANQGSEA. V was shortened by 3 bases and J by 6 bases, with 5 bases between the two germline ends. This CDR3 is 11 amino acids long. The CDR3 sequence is CSVEYAGELFF. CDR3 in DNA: TGCAGCGTTGAGTACGCCGGGGAGCTGTTTTTT.

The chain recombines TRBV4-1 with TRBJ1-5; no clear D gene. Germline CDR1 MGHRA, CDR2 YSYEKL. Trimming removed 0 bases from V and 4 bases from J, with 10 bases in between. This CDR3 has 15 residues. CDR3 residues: CASSQDGRPNQPQHF. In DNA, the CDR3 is TGCGCCAGCAGCCAAGACGGACGGCCAAATCAGCCCCAGCATTTT.

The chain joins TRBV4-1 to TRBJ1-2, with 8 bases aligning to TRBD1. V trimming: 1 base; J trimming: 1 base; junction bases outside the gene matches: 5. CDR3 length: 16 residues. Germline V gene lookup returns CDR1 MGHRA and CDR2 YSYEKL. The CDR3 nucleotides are TGCGCCAGCAGCCAAGCCCAGACAGGGGTTAACTATGGCTACACCTTC. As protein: CASSQAQTGVNYGYTF.

The CDR3 here is CAWRGSTEAFF. The CDR3 nucleotides read TGTGCCTGGAGGGGGAGCACTGAAGCTTTCTTT. This chain links TRBV30 with TRBJ1-1; D call uncertain. Germline V gene data show CDR1 as GTSNPN and CDR2 as SVGIG (reference sequence). V lost 3 bases and J lost 4, with 6 bases in between. The CDR3 is made up of 11 amino acids.

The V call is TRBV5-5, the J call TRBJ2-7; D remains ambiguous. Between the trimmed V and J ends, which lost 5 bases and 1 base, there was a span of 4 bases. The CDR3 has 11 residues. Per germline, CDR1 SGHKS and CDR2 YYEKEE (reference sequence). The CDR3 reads CASRMSYEQYF. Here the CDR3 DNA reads TGTGCCAGCAGGATGTCCTACGAGCAGTACTTC.

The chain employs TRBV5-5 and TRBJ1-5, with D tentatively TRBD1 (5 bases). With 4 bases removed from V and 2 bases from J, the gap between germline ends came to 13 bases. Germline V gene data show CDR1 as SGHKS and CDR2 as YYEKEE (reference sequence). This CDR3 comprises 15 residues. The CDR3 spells CASSPDGGGNQPQHF. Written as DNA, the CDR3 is TGTGCCAGCAGCCCTGACGGGGGTGGCAATCAGCCCCAGCATTTT.

CDR3 amino acids: CASSLALNTEAFF. The CDR3 DNA reads TGTGCCAGCAGTTTAGCCCTGAACACTGAAGCTTTCTTT. This chain joins TRBV27 and TRBJ1-1, with D uncertain. The germline gives CDR1 MNHEY, CDR2 SMNVEV (reference sequence). This CDR3 region has 13 residues. Trimming took off 2 bases at V and 0 bases at J, with 4 bases between the two ends.

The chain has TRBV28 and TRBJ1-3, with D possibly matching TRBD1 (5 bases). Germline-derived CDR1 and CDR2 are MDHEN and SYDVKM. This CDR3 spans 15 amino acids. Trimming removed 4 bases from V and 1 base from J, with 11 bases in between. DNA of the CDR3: TGTGCCAGCAGTTGGGGGGATGGGTCTGGAAACACCATATATTTT. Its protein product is CASSWGDGSGNTIYF.

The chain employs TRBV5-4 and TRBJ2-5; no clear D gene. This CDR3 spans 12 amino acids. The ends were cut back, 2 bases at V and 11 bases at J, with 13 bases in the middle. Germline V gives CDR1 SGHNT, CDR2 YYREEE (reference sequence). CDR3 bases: TGTGCCAGCAGCTTAGGACCGGATGAGCAGTACTTC. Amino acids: CASSLGPDEQYF.